These 6 T cell receptor beta chains were all obtained from the same sample, sequenced in a study of T cell responses to AZD1222 COVID-19 vaccine. Sequenced by immunoSEQ multiplex PCR; TCRdb stores in-frame clones only, minus some. The sample lists about 120,000 clones; just over 90% were seen once. The sequenced sample was peripheral blood, obtained 28 days after the second AZD1222 dose. The receptor set was obtained from an adult who received the AZD1222 COVID-19 vaccine.

The V call is TRBV19, the J call TRBJ2-7; either TRBD1 or TRBD2 may supply D (6 bases each). CDR3 length: 15 amino acids. With 0 bases removed from V and 3 bases from J, the gap between germline ends came to 12 bases. Germline loops: CDR1 LNHDA, CDR2 SQIVND (reference sequence). CDR3 sequence (DNA): TGTGCCAGTAGTATAGAGACAGGAGGGGGCTACGAGCAGTACTTC. Translated: CASSIETGGGYEQYF. The variable domain in full, completed from reference TRBV19 and TRBJ2-7, reads DGGITQSPKYLFRKEGQNVTLSCEQNLNHDAMYWYRQDPGQGLRLIYYSQIVNDFQKGDIAEGYSVSREKKESFPLTVTSAQKNPTAFYLCASSIETGGGYEQYFGPGTRLTVT.

V usage is TRBV28 and J usage is TRBJ1-6; D not resolved. The V gene's germline CDR1 is MDHEN and CDR2 SYDVKM. The V end was cut by 5 bases, the J end by 0 bases, with 11 bases between. The CDR3 contains 16 residues. Here the CDR3 DNA reads TGTGCCAGCAGTCCCCCCAGTAGCTCCTATAATTCACCCCTCCACTTT. Its translation is CASSPPSSSYNSPLHF.

This chain uses TRBV5-1 with TRBJ2-1, with 13 bases that match TRBD2. CDR3 length: 16 residues. V lost 4 bases, J lost 9 bases, and 10 bases stayed unmatched. CDR1 is SGHRS and CDR2 is YFSETQ in the germline V gene. CDR3 protein: CASSPGTSGILGEQFF. The CDR3 DNA reads TGCGCCAGCAGCCCCGGGACTAGCGGGATTTTAGGTGAGCAGTTCTTC.

This chain joins TRBV9 and TRBJ2-1, with 7 bases identical to TRBD2. Trimming cost V 2 bases and J 0 bases; bases outside gene matches: 14. Per germline, CDR1 SGDLS and CDR2 YYNGEE. The CDR3 runs 19 residues. The CDR3 nucleotides are TGTGCCAGCAGCGTTAGTGTGCGTACTAGCGTAAGCTCCTACAATGAGCAGTTCTTC. It specifies CASSVSVRTSVSSYNEQFF. Full variable domain (missing parts from reference TRBV9 and TRBJ2-1): DSGVTQTPKHLITATGQRVTLRCSPRSGDLSVYWYQQSLDQGLQFLIQYYNGEERAKGNILERFSAQQFPDLHSELNLSSLELGDSALYFCASSVSVRTSVSSYNEQFFGPGTRLTVL.

This sequence joins TRBV5-1 and TRBJ2-7; 9 nucleotides agree with TRBD2. The germline V gene has CDR1 SGHRS and CDR2 YFSETQ. CDR3 length: 14 residues. The V gene end was trimmed by 1 base and the J gene end by 6 bases; junction bases not matched to a gene: 5. The CDR3 loop is CASSLPGLATEQYF. The DNA for the CDR3 is TGCGCCAGCAGCTTGCCGGGACTAGCAACCGAGCAGTACTTC.

The V gene is TRBV30, the J gene TRBJ2-7; tentatively, D is TRBD2 (6 bases). CDR3 length equals 14 residues. With 0 bases removed from V and 3 bases from J, the gap between germline ends came to 12 bases. Germline V gives CDR1 GTSNPN, CDR2 SVGIG (reference sequence). Here the CDR3 reads CAWSVRAGSYEQYF. CDR3 nucleotides: TGTGCCTGGAGTGTACGAGCGGGTAGCTACGAGCAGTACTTC.